Following are 19 T cell receptor beta chains from one sample sequenced in a study of CD8+ T cells in alopecia areata. The sequencing template was cDNA reverse transcribed from extracted RNA. Sequencing used immunoSEQ multiplex PCR; TCRdb keeps in-frame clones, though not all of them. The top ten hold roughly 6.7% of the sample, which has 110,000 to 150,000 clones, around 58% seen once. This specimen was CD4+ T cells sorted from blood, taken at week 0. The source is a human donor with alopecia areata.

This chain links TRBV30 with TRBJ2-7; 10 nucleotides match TRBD1. CDR3 size: 14 residues. Germline V gene data show CDR1 as GTSNPN and CDR2 as SVGIG (reference sequence). V shed 0 bases, J shed 6 bases, and the junction held 5 bases outside the gene matches. This chain's CDR3 is CAWSVLTGGFEQYF. The CDR3, as DNA: TGTGCCTGGAGTGTCCTGACAGGGGGCTTCGAGCAGTACTTC.

CDR3 residues: CASSSNRGIQETQYF. The CDR3 nucleotides are TGTGCCAGCAGCTCGAATCGGGGGATCCAAGAGACCCAGTACTTC. The chain combines TRBV13 with TRBJ2-5, with D perhaps TRBD2 (6 bases). The ends were cut back, 4 bases at V and 1 base at J, with 13 bases in the middle. CDR3 size: 15 residues. CDR1 is PRHDT, CDR2 FYEKMQ, per germline (reference sequence).

In its sample, this clone was seen a few times. This chain uses TRBV15 with TRBJ1-6, with D unresolved. Per the germline V gene, CDR1 is LNHNV and CDR2 is YYDKDF (reference sequence). This CDR3 region has 14 residues. The V gene lost 0 bases and the J gene lost 9 bases, with 9 bases spanning the gap. CDR3 DNA: TGTGCCACCAGCAGAGAAATCGGCGGTTCACCCCTCCACTTT. It encodes CATSREIGGSPLHF.

With regard to this clone: At the DNA level, this CDR3 is encoded by other sequences in the same sample as well. The chain joins TRBV29-1 to TRBJ2-5; no clear D. Germline CDR1 and CDR2: SQVTM and ANQGSEA. The CDR3 length is 11 residues. Trimming pared 4 bases from V and 5 bases from J, leaving 8 bases between. The CDR3 spells CSVGGEETQYF. The DNA of the CDR3 is TGCAGCGTTGGAGGAGAGGAGACCCAGTACTTC.

J is TRBJ1-1 and V is TRBV14; no clear D gene. CDR1 and CDR2 from the germline V gene are SGHDN and FVKESK. CDR3 length: 13 residues. Trimming shortened V by 0 bases and J by 0 bases, and 2 bases separated the two germline ends. The CDR3 DNA is TGTGCCAGCAGCCAAGAGCTGAACACTGAAGCTTTCTTT. Protein product: CASSQELNTEAFF.

This clone was detected a few times. CDR3 sequence: CASSLGQRGGLDTQYF. In DNA, the CDR3 is TGTGCCAGCAGCTTGGGGCAGCGGGGGGGCTTAGATACGCAGTATTTT. The J gene is TRBJ2-3, the V gene TRBV7-9, with TRBD2 identical over 10 bases. The V segment lost 3 bases and the J segment 5 bases; nucleotides outside the gene matches: 8. Germline values: CDR1 SEHNR, CDR2 FQNEAQ (reference sequence). The CDR3 loop spans 16 amino acids. The whole variable domain, filled in from reference TRBV7-9 and TRBJ2-3, reads DTGVSQNPRHKITKRGQNVTFRCDPISEHNRLYWYRQTLGQGPEFLTYFQNEAQLEKSRLLSDRFSAERPKGSFSTLEIQRTEQGDSAMYLCASSLGQRGGLDTQYFGPGTRLTVL.

This chain uses TRBV6-5 with TRBJ2-2, with D possibly TRBD1 on 6 matching bases. V shed 7 bases and J shed 7 bases, with 16 bases lying between them. The CDR3 has 14 amino acids. Per germline, CDR1 MNHEY and CDR2 SVGAGI. CDR3 bases: TGTGCCAGCAATCAGGGGATGGGTATCGGGGAGCTGTTTTTT. This gives the protein CASNQGMGIGELFF.

The chain couples TRBV6-5 to TRBJ2-3; D ambiguous. This CDR3 comprises 11 residues. CDR1 MNHEY and CDR2 SVGAGI come from the germline V gene. The V end lost 0 bases, the J end lost 6 bases, and 1 base lay between the germline ends. CDR3 DNA sequence: TGTGCCAGCAGTTACTCGGATACGCAGTATTTT. Residues: CASSYSDTQYF.

CDR3 sequence reads: CASSQEKRPADTQYF. DNA for the CDR3: TGCGCCAGCAGCCAAGAAAAGAGACCGGCAGATACGCAGTATTTT. The gene calls are TRBV4-3 and TRBJ2-3; D not resolved. Germline V gene data show CDR1 as LGHNA and CDR2 as YSLEER. The CDR3 spans 15 residues. Between the trimmed V and J ends, which lost 0 bases and 4 bases, there was a span of 11 bases.

In this sample, this clone turned up a few times. The V and J genes are TRBV15 and TRBJ2-3; D is possibly TRBD1 (7 bases). Germline CDR1 is LNHNV and CDR2 is YYDKDF (reference sequence). The V end lost 0 bases, the J end lost 8 bases, and 15 bases lay between the germline ends. The CDR3 runs 15 residues. The CDR3 sequence is CATSREMAGGGTQYF. The DNA of the CDR3 is TGTGCCACCAGCAGAGAGATGGCAGGGGGAGGTACGCAGTATTTT.

This chain links TRBV18 with TRBJ1-1, with 10 positions matching TRBD1. This CDR3 has 16 amino acids. Per germline, CDR1 KGHSH and CDR2 LQKENI. V gave up 5 bases and J gave up 2 bases; unmatched junction bases: 8. In DNA, the CDR3 is TGTGCCAGCTCAACGGGACAGGGGCCAGAAAACACTGAAGCTTTCTTT. It yields the protein CASSTGQGPENTEAFF.

The rearrangement joins TRBV29-1 to TRBJ2-7; unclear D gene. The germline CDR1 and CDR2 sequences are SQVTM and ANQGSEA. The CDR3 totals 16 residues. The V and J ends lost 4 bases and 0 bases respectively, with 19 bases between them. The CDR3 DNA sequence: TGCAGCGTTGGGCGGTTTTTGGCAGGCAGCTCCTACGAGCAGTACTTC. It encodes CSVGRFLAGSSYEQYF.

The chain couples TRBV7-9 to TRBJ2-7; D possibly matches TRBD1 or TRBD2 (5 bases each). V was pared by 5 bases and J by 0 bases, with 14 bases between. CDR1 is SEHNR and CDR2 is FQNEAQ in the germline V gene (reference sequence). This CDR3 contains 15 residues. CDR3 region: CASSVRDGSSYEQYF. The CDR3 DNA is TGTGCCAGCAGCGTCCGGGACGGAAGCTCCTACGAGCAGTACTTC. The full variable domain, in which reference TRBV7-9 and TRBJ2-7 provide the parts outside the CDR3, is DTGVSQNPRHKITKRGQNVTFRCDPISEHNRLYWYRQTLGQGPEFLTYFQNEAQLEKSRLLSDRFSAERPKGSFSTLEIQRTEQGDSAMYLCASSVRDGSSYEQYFGPGTRLTVT.

The chain couples TRBV18 to TRBJ1-5, with 8 bases identical to TRBD1. Germline-derived CDR1 and CDR2 are KGHSH and LQKENI. The CDR3 length is 14 residues. V lost 2 bases, J lost 7 bases, and 4 bases stayed unmatched. Written as DNA, the CDR3 is TGTGCCAGCTCACCAACAGGGGGTGGACAGCCCCAGCATTTT. Translating gives CASSPTGGGQPQHF. Full variable domain (outside the CDR3, taken from reference TRBV18 and TRBJ1-5): NAGVMQNPRHLVRRRGQEARLRCSPMKGHSHVYWYRQLPEEGLKFMVYLQKENIIDESGMPKERFSAEFPKEGPSILRIQQVVRGDSAAYFCASSPTGGGQPQHFGDGTRLSIL.

This clone appeared once. The V call is TRBV11-2, the J call TRBJ2-1; D not resolved. CDR1 is SGHAT and CDR2 is FQNNGV in the germline V gene. The CDR3 is 14 residues long. V lost 4 bases and J lost 7, with 14 bases in between. In nucleotides, the CDR3 is TGTGCCAGCAGCTCTAGACAAGGCAGGAATGAGCAGTTCTTC. Translated: CASSSRQGRNEQFF.

This clone was found a few times. This sequence joins TRBV7-9 and TRBJ2-7; tentatively, D is TRBD2 (6 bases). CDR1 and CDR2 (germline): SEHNR, FQNEAQ (reference sequence). V gave up 5 bases and J gave up 12 bases, with 23 bases separating them. CDR3 length equals 14 residues. The CDR3 bases are TGTGCCAGCAGCCCCACGGGAGACGCTTACCACGCGTACTTC. Translating gives CASSPTGDAYHAYF.

V usage is TRBV12-5 and J usage is TRBJ2-4, with 9 bases identical to TRBD1. The V and J ends lost 2 bases and 10 bases, in that order; junction bases with no gene match: 3. Germline CDR1 LGHNT, CDR2 FRNRAP. CDR3 length: 13 amino acids. CDR3 coding DNA: TGTGCTAGTGGTTTGTGGGACAGGGAAATTCAGTACTTC. It specifies CASGLWDREIQYF.

The CDR3 DNA sequence: TGTGCCAGCAGTACGGTGGGGGGCCAGTACTTC. This translates into CASSTVGGQYF. The rearrangement links TRBV6-5 to TRBJ2-5; D is perhaps TRBD2 (6 bases). The CDR3 sequence is 11 residues long. In germline, CDR1 is MNHEY, CDR2 SVGAGI. V lost 5 bases and J 10 bases, leaving 11 bases between the germline ends.

The chain uses TRBV29-1 and TRBJ2-7; 9 nucleotides agree with TRBD2. Per germline, CDR1 SQVTM and CDR2 ANQGSEA. The CDR3 covers 12 residues. V lost 6 bases, J lost 7 bases, and 7 bases stayed unmatched. The CDR3 bases are TGCAGCGTCAACCTAGCGGGGAGGGAGCAGTACTTC. Amino acid sequence: CSVNLAGREQYF.